This paragraph reports one TCR beta chain. No cognate antigen has been identified for it. Base qualities are missing; no much larger clone stands one base away. The data stem from a study of shared clonotypes between healthy human individuals (dated by TCRdb to between 2020 and 2021). In terms of the full investigation: The cohort included a few men and a couple of women between 18 and 49 years of age. Per donor, leukapheresis produced somewhere between about 0.85 and 9.5 billion PBMCs. For each donor, CD4 naive and CD4 memory were each given three plates, CD8 naive was given two plates, and CD8 memory was given one plate. To estimate repertoire size and how much clonotype sharing occurs between individuals, the study deeply sequenced the blood TCR repertoires of roughly 5 healthy adults. To increase sequencing depth and limit assay-specific biases, different laboratories used diverse techniques to prepare libraries and sequence TCR repertoires.

The donors were healthy, HIV-negative adults with no recently reported acute infections or vaccinations. Every donor was a Caucasian adult living in Nashville, Tennessee, USA. CD4+ T cells were enriched by magnetic negative selection; naive cells were then positively selected on CD45RA, and the negative fraction formed the memory subset. Blood was collected by leukapheresis, and PBMCs were isolated by Ficoll-Histopaque density gradient centrifugation and then cryopreserved in liquid nitrogen vapor phase. Analytical flow cytometry was used to check the purity and quantity of every magnetically sorted T cell population. Each sorted fraction had its genomic DNA isolated and then quantified by UV absorbance on a Nanodrop 2000c. Using the deep immunoSEQ assay, TCR CDR3 regions were amplified from genomic DNA by multiplex PCR. For each cell subset, the extracted genomic DNA was distributed evenly across all wells of several immunoSEQ 96-well plates, and each plate served as one replicate. Each replicate PCR for sorted subsets received roughly 200 ng genomic DNA, equal to around 32,000 T cell genomes. Purified libraries were quantified with a Qubit 3.0 fluorometer, sized on a Bioanalyzer 2100, and re-quantified with the KAPA Library Quantification kit. A separate single-read 150-cycle Illumina NextSeq 550 flow cell was used to sequence each immunoSEQ 96-well plate. The study's processing was this. Because the immunoSEQ output included only junctional sequences and no quality scores, the filtering could not be the same as the filtering used for full-length reads. To assign V/J genes and CDR3, sequences were annotated using PyIR, a Python wrapper for IgBLAST v1.9, with IMGT germline references. Reads with weak V/J assignments (E-value above 1e-6), missing CDR3, stop codons, out-of-frame junctions, or ambiguous translated residues were removed. V3J clonotypes were defined as sequences sharing an identical inferred V gene, J gene, and CDR3 amino acid sequence. Percentage overlap between repertoires was calculated by dividing the number of shared unique clonotypes by the size of the smaller repertoire. Three approaches were used to assess repertoire richness: RTK rarefaction, the Chao1 estimator, and Recon v2.1 estimates of unobserved clonotypes. For all TCRbeta clonotypes obtained by the gDNA method from several donors, generation probabilities were computed with OLGA. Imported from immuneACCESS, the table was reduced by TCRdb to in-frame sequences with V and J called. These copies leave out some clones; in studies compared against another copy, an unresolved V gene accounts for under half, and the cause of the remainder is not known. D and trimming were read from the DNA, whereas the V and J calls and clone size are those reported in that table. Across this sample there are about 2.3 million clones, with 85% to 95% seen only once. Clones ranked in the top ten supply 0.3% to 0.4% of the sample.

The CDR3 holds 17 amino acids from the cysteine to the phenylalanine. CDR3 DNA only is kept here, 51 bases in frame from base 1. Reading the germline V gene gives CDR1 SGHTA and CDR2 FQGNSA. Germline trimming: 2 bases from V, 13 bases from J; junction bases outside gene matches: 18. Study-wide findings and limitations: Rarefaction of sorted-subset datasets indicated incomplete sequencing despite the large sequencing depth. Sharing across a handful of donors was observed for roughly 5% of naive CD4, over 3% of naive CD8, 2% to 2.5% of memory CD4, and around 0.44% of memory CD8 clonotypes. Higher generation probabilities were observed for clonotypes shared by all four sorted-subset donors than for non-shared clonotypes. Because the study included a small number of donors, the genetic and exposure-history diversity represented was limited. Pairwise subsampling led to the expectation that sequencing depth would affect the degree of clonotype sharing among donors. Naive subsets generally had larger estimated clonotype richness than memory subsets. Sampling was restricted to blood, and TCR repertoires in tissue are likely to differ from TCR repertoires in blood.

The chain is assembled from TRBV7-2 and TRBJ1-5; 9 middle bases align to TRBD1. Material for sequencing was naive CD4+ T cells from PBMCs. This sample's cell subset or site label indicates: CD45RA+ positively selected. The sequence was obtained from a young man in good health. Some clones in this sample may be carry-over from other donors' samples. The CDR3 in this case is CASSLSRRTGGMGRQHF. The sequence in DNA is TGTGCCAGCAGCTTATCGCGTCGAACAGGGGGCATGGGGAGACAGCATTTT.